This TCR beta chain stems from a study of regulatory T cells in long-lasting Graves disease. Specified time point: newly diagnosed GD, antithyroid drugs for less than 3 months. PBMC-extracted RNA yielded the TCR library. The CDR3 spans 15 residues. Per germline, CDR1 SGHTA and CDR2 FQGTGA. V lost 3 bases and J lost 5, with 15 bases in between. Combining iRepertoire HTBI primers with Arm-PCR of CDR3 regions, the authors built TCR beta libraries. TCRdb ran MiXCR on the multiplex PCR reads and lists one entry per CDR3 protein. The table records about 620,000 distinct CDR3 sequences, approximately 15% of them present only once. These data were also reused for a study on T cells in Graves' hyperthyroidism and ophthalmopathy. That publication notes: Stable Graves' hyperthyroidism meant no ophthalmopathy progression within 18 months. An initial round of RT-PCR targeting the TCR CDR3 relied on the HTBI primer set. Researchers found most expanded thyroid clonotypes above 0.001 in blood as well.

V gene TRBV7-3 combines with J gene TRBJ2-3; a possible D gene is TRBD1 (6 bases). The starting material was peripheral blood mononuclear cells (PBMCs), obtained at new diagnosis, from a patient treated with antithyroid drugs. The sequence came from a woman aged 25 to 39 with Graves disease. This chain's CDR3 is CASSFGGDLRDTQYF. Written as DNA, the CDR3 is TGTGCCAGCAGCTTTGGGGGCGACCTGAGAGATACGCAGTATTTT.